Sequencing of this TCR beta chain was carried out in a study of blood T cells in healthy people across ages. Study-wide background: Through template switching, about one barcoded beta molecule was captured per two T cells, as measured in model experiments.

The CDR3 covers 15 residues. Germline CDR1 and CDR2: SGHVS and FQNEAQ. Isolation per sample recovered at least 6 million PBMCs. Concerning this clonotype itself: A junction boundary mismatches the germline segment, possibly from a read error.

Together with a sample-barcoded 5' primer, a J-beta primer mix was included in a second PCR lasting 7 to 11 cycles. Each CDR3 protein is one row after TCRdb ran MiXCR on the 5' RACE reads. Here the sample spans over 1,500,000 distinct CDR3 sequences, about 50% being singletons. Sequencing was performed on blood. The TCR was taken from a middle-aged woman in good health. V usage is TRBV7-8 and J usage is TRBJ2-1; TRBD1 aligns across 10 bases. DNA of the CDR3: TGTGCCAGCAGTTTAGGGAGGGACAGGGGCAATGAGCAGTTCTTC. As protein: CASSLGRDRGNEQFF.